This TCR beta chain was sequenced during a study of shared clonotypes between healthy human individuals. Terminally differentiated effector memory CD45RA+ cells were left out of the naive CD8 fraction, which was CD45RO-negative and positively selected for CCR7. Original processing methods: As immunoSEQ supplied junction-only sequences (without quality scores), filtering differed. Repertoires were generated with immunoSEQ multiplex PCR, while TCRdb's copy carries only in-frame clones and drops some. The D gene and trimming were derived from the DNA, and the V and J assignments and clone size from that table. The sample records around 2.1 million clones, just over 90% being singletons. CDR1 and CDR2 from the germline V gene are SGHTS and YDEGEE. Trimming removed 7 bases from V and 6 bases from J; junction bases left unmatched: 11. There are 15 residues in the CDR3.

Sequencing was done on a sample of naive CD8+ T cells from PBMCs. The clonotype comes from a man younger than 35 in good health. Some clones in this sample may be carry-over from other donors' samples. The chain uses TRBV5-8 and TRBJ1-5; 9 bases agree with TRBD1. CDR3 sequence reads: CASEKGQGGVQPQHF. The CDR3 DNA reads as TGTGCCAGCGAGAAGGGACAGGGTGGAGTTCAGCCCCAGCATTTT. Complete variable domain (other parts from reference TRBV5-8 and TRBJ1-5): EAGVTQSPTHLIKTRGQQATLRCSPISGHTSVYWYQQALGLGLQFLLWYDEGEERNRGNFPPRFSGRQFPNYSSELNVNALELEDSALYLCASEKGQGGVQPQHFGDGTRLSIL.